This T cell receptor beta chain comes out of a study of identical twins. The study, taken as a whole, reports: Conclusions rested on cross-sectional statistics rather than following the same donors. Beta out-of-frame twin sharing showed a weaker excess.

TCRdb reanalysed the 5' RACE reads using MiXCR and keeps one entry per CDR3 protein. Here the sample spans about 1.7 million distinct CDR3 sequences, about 32% being singletons. Per germline, CDR1 SQVTM and CDR2 ANQGSEA. The CDR3 extends over 12 amino acids. V lost 1 base and J lost 0, with 1 base in between. This clonotype has a count of ten or more. Its target is not known. This TCR was sampled from a newborn girl in good health. Material: cord blood. The chain carries TRBV29-1 and TRBJ2-1; D remains ambiguous. The CDR3 loop reads CSVEVSYNEQFF. The DNA for the CDR3 is TGCAGCGTTGAAGTCTCCTACAATGAGCAGTTCTTC.